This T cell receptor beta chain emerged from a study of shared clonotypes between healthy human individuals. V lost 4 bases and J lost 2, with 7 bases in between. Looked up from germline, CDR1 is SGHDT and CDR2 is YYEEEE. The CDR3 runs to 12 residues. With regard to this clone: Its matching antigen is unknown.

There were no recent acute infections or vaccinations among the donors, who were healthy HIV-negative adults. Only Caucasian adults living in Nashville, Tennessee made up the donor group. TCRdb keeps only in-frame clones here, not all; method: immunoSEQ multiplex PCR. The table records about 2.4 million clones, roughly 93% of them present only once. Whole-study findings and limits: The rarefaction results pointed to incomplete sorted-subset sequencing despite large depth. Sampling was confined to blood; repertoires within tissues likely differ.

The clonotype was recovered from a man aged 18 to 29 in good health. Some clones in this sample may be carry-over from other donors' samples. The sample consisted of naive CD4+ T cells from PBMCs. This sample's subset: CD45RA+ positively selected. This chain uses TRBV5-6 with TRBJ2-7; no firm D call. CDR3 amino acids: CASSTDTYEQYF. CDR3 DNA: TGTGCCAGCAGCACGGATACCTACGAGCAGTACTTC.